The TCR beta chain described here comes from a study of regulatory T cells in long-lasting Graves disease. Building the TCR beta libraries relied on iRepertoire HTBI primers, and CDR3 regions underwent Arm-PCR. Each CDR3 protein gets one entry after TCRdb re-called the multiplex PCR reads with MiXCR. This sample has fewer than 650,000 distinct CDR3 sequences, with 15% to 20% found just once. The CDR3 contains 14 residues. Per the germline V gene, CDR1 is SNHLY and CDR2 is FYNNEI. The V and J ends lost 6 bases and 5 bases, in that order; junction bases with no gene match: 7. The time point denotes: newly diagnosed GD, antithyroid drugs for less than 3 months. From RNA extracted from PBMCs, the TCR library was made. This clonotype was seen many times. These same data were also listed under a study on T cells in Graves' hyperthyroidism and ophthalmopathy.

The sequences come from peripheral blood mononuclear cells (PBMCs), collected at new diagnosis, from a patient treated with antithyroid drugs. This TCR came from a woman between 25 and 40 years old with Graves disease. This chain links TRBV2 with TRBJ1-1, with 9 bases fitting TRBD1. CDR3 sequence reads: CASSVQGASTEAFF. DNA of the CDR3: TGTGCCAGCAGCGTACAGGGGGCCTCGACTGAAGCTTTCTTT.